This T cell receptor beta chain was sequenced during a study of T cell responses to AZD1222 COVID-19 vaccine. Study outcomes and limitations: A rise in Spike-specific TCR breadth and depth followed two AZD1222 doses.

Note on this clone: Its antigen remains unidentified.

This CDR3 is built from 11 residues. V lost 0 bases, J lost 10 bases, and 1 base lay in between. Profiled with immunoSEQ multiplex PCR; TCRdb holds only in-frame clones, not every one. The table includes 200,000 or so clones, about 94% detected once. This material consisted of peripheral blood, taken 28 days after the second AZD1222 dose. This rearrangement joins TRBV12-3 or TRBV12-4 to TRBJ1-6, with D hard to call. The receptor's source is an adult who received the AZD1222 COVID-19 vaccine. CDR3 sequence (DNA): TGTGCCAGCAGTTTAGCGTCACCCCTCCACTTT. This translates into CASSLASPLHF.